This T cell receptor beta chain was retrieved from a study of T-cell reconstitution after alpha-beta-depleted transplantation in children. Remarks on this clonotype: Its antigen is undetermined.

The library targeted TCRbeta and was prepared with unique molecular identifiers. TCRdb used MiXCR to reprocess the PCR reads, holding one entry per CDR3 protein. This table has 550,000 to 600,000 distinct CDR3 sequences, roughly 23% appearing once. The CDR3 consists of 20 residues. V was clipped by 3 bases and J by 0 bases; unmatched bases: 14. Germline values: CDR1 SGHAT, CDR2 FQNNGV. General study points: About two months after transplant, alpha-beta T cells reportedly came from several hundred expanded graft clones.

V gene TRBV11-2 combines with J gene TRBJ2-1; 10 bases fit TRBD2. The sequence was collected from a boy in the first two years of life who had a stem cell transplant for acute myeloid leukemia, so the T cells may come from the graft donor. The sequences come from PBMCs, mostly from graft donor cells, collected 360 days after TCRalphabeta/CD19-depleted stem cell transplant. CDR3 DNA sequence: TGTGCCAGCAGCTTGGGCCCCGCGGGTAGCGGGGGGTCCTCCTACAATGAGCAGTTCTTC. As protein: CASSLGPAGSGGSSYNEQFF.